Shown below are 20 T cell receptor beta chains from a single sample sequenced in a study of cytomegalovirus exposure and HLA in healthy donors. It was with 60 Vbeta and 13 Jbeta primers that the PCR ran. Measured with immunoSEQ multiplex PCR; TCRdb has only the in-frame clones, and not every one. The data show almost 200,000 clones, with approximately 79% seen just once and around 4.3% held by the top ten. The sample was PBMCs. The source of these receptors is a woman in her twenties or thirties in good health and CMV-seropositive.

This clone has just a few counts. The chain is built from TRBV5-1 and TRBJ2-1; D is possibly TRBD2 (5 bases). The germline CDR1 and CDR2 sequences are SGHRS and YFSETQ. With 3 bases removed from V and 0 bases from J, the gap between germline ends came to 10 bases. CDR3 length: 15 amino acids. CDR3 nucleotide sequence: TGCGCCAGCAGCTCCCAGAGCGGCTCCTACAATGAGCAGTTCTTC. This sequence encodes CASSSQSGSYNEQFF. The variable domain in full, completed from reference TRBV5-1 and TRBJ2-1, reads KAGVTQTPRYLIKTRGQQVTLSCSPISGHRSVSWYQQTPGQGLQFLFEYFSETQRNKGNFPGRFSGRQFSNSRSEMNVSTLELGDSALYLCASSSQSGSYNEQFFGPGTRLTVL.

The CDR3 reads CASTGRKSSYEQYF. For the CDR3, the DNA is TGTGCCAGCACGGGGAGGAAGAGCTCCTACGAGCAGTACTTC. The V and J genes are TRBV6-1 and TRBJ2-7, with D tentatively TRBD2 (6 bases). V was cut by 7 bases and J by 0 bases, with 13 bases left in between. This CDR3 has 14 amino acids. The germline gives CDR1 MNHNS, CDR2 SASEGT.

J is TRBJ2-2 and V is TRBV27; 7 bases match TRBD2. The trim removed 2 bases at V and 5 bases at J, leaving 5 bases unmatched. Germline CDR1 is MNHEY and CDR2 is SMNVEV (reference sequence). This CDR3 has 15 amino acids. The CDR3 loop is CASSLNSGTTGELFF. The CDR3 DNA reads TGTGCCAGCAGTTTAAACAGCGGGACTACCGGGGAGCTGTTTTTT.

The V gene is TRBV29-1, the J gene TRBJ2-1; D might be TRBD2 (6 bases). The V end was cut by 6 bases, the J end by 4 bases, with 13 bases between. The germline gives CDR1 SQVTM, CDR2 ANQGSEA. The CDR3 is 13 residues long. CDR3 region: CSVREAGYNEQFF. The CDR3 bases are TGCAGCGTCAGGGAGGCTGGATACAATGAGCAGTTCTTC.

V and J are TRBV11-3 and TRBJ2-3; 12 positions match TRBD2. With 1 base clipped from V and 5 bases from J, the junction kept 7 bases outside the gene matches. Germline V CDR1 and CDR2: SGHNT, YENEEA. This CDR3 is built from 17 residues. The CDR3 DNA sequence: TGTGCCAGCAGCTTAGGGCTAGCGGGAGGGCCGGTAGATACGCAGTATTTT. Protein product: CASSLGLAGGPVDTQYF.

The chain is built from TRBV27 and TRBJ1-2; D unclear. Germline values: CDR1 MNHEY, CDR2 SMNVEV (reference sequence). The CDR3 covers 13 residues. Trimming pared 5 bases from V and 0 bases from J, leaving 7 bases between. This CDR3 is CASSPYPNYGYTF. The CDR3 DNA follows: TGTGCCAGCAGTCCCTATCCTAACTATGGCTACACCTTC.

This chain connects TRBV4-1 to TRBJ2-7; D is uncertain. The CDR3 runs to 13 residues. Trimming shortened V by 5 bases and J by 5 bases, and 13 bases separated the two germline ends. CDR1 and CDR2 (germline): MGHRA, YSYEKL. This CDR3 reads CASSNSEENEQYF. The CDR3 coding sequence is TGCGCCAGCAGCAACTCAGAGGAGAACGAGCAGTACTTC.

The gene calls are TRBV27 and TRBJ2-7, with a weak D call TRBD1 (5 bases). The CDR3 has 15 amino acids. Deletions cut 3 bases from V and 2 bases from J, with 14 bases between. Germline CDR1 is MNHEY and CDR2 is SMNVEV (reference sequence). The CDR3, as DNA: TGTGCCAGCAGTTTTGGGGCCCCGGACGCCTACGAGCAGTACTTC. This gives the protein CASSFGAPDAYEQYF.

CDR3 in DNA: TGTGCCAGCAGCTTAATGACAGACTACGAGCAGTACTTC. Amino acid sequence: CASSLMTDYEQYF. The V call is TRBV7-9, the J call TRBJ2-7; D possibly corresponds to TRBD1 (5 bases). This CDR3 region has 13 residues. Germline CDR1 and CDR2: SEHNR and FQNEAQ (reference sequence). V lost 2 bases to trimming and J lost 3 bases, with 8 bases between them.

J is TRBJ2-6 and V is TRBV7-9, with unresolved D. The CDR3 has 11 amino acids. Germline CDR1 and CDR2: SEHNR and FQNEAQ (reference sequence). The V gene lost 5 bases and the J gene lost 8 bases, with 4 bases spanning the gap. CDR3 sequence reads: CASSLSNVLTF. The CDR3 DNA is TGTGCCAGCAGCCTCTCCAACGTCCTGACTTTC.

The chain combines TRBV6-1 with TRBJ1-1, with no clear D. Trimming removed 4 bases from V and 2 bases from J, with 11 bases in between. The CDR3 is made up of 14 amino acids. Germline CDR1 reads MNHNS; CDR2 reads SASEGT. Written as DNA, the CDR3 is TGTGCCAGCAGTGTCAGGAAATTAAACACTGAAGCTTTCTTT. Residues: CASSVRKLNTEAFF.

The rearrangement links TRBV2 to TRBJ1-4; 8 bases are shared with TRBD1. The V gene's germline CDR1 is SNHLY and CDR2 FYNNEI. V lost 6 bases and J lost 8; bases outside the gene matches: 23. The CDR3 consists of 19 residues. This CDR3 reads CASRTDRVRPAMGFEKLFF. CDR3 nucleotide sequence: TGTGCCAGCAGGACGGACAGGGTTAGACCGGCGATGGGCTTCGAAAAACTGTTTTTT.

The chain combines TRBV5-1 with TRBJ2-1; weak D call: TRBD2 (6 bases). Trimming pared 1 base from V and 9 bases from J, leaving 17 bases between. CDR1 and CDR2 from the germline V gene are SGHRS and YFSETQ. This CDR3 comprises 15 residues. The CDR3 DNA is TGCGCCAGCAGCTTGTCTGGACTAATCACGGGTGAGCAGTTCTTC. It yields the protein CASSLSGLITGEQFF. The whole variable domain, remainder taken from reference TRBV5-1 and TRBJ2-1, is KAGVTQTPRYLIKTRGQQVTLSCSPISGHRSVSWYQQTPGQGLQFLFEYFSETQRNKGNFPGRFSGRQFSNSRSEMNVSTLELGDSALYLCASSLSGLITGEQFFGPGTRLTVL.

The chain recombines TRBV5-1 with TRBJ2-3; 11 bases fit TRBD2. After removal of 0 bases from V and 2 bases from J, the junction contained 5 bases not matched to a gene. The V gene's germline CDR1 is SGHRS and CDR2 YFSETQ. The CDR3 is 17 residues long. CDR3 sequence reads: CASSLGLAGKNTDTQYF. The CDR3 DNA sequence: TGCGCCAGCAGCTTGGGACTAGCGGGGAAAAACACAGATACGCAGTATTTT.

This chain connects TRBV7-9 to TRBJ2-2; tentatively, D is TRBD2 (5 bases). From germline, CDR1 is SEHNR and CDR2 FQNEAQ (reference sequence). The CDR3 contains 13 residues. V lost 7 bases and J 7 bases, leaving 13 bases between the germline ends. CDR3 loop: CASTRPGNGELFF. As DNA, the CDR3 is TGTGCCAGCACCCGACCGGGGAACGGGGAGCTGTTTTTT. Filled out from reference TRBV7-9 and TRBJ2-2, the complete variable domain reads DTGVSQNPRHKITKRGQNVTFRCDPISEHNRLYWYRQTLGQGPEFLTYFQNEAQLEKSRLLSDRFSAERPKGSFSTLEIQRTEQGDSAMYLCASTRPGNGELFFGEGSRLTVL.

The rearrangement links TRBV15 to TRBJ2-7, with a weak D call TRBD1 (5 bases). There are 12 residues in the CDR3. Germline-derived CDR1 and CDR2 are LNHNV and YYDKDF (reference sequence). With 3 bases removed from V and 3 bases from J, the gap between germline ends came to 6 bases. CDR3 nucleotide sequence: TGTGCCACCAGCAGGGACAACTACGAGCAGTACTTC. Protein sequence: CATSRDNYEQYF.

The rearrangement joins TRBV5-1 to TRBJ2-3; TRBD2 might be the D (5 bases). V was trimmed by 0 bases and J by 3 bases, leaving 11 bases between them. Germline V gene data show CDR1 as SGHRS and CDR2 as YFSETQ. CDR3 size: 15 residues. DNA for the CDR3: TGCGCCAGCAGCTTGGAAGGAAGAGGGACAGATACGCAGTATTTT. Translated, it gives CASSLEGRGTDTQYF.

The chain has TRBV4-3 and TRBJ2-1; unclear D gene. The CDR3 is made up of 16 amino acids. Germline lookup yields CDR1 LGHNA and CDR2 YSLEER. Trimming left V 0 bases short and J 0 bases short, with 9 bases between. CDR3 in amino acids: CASSQDSSPSYNEQFF. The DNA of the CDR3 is TGCGCCAGCAGCCAAGACTCCAGTCCCTCCTACAATGAGCAGTTCTTC.

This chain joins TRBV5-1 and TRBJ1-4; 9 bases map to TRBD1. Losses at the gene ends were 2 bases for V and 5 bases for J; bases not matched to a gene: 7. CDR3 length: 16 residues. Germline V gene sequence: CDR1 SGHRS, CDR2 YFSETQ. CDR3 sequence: CASSLGPDRGNEKLFF. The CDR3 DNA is TGCGCCAGCAGCTTAGGCCCGGACAGGGGAAATGAAAAACTGTTTTTT.

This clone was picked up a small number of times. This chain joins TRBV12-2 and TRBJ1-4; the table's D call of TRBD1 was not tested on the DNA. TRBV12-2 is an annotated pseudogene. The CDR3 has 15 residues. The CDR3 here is CASRLAGTTNEKLFF. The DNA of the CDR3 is TGTGCAAGTCGCTTAGCGGGGACAACCAATGAAAAACTGTTTTTT.